The rows below give T cell receptor beta chains drawn from one sample of a study of cytomegalovirus exposure and HLA in healthy donors. Method: immunoSEQ multiplex PCR; TCRdb's copy keeps in-frame clones and lacks some. The sample has roughly 140,000 clones; about 80% are singletons. The sequenced sample consisted of PBMCs. These receptors were taken from a female donor in good health and CMV-seronegative. The CDR3 runs from the conserved cysteine through the conserved F or W. A D gene is named only where the DNA matches it firmly.

CASRRQGANTEAFF	TRBD1	TRBV6-5
CASSPDVGQGGYGYTF	TRBD1	TRBV27
CASSHEDRESGAFF	TRBD1	TRBV4-2
CASRAGVSYNSPLHF	NA	TRBV2
CASSFPPRGRDGTQYF	TRBD2	TRBV5-1
CASSLKSRTGGTDEQFF	TRBD1	TRBV4-2
CASSPRTGGGTEAFF	TRBD1	TRBV5-1
CAISRDRGDTGELFF	TRBD1	TRBV10-3
CASSLDMNTEAFF	NA	TRBV5-1
CASSTPRTGRTYEQYF	TRBD1	TRBV27
CSVGGRLTDTQYF	NA	TRBV29-1
CASRTSGGRNEQYF	TRBD2	TRBV27
CASSRPAGSYTGELFF	NA	TRBV27
CSSSFGETGRWNTEAFF	TRBD1	TRBV7-9
CASSLYTGLEAFF	NA	TRBV5-1
CASSQDGHRTYGYTF	NA	TRBV4-2
CASSAQQGTEQYF	NA	TRBV7-2
CASSPKLDRDNEKLFF	TRBD1	TRBV18
CSVAVVGRGRLNTEAFF	TRBD1	TRBV29-1
CASSLRANAGQETQYF	NA	TRBV5-1
CASSRQLQYEQFF	NA	TRBV6-5
CASSPDRLLGPQHF	NA	TRBV19
CASRGTVYNEQFF	TRBD1	TRBV6-1
CASSDGANTEAFF	NA	TRBV25-1
CAISEEDWGGYPF	NA	TRBV10-3
CATSYDRGNYGYTF	TRBD1	TRBV15
CASSDSSYEQYF	NA	TRBV28
CASIERSRGNTIYF	NA	TRBV6-1
CAISQDRGTYNEQFF	NA	TRBV10-3
CASSLESGRANEQYF	TRBD2	TRBV27
CASMVGGLNEQFF	NA	TRBV5-1
CASSPDKRGYGYTF	NA	TRBV7-2
CASSHTQLRGTKSSYEQYF	NA	TRBV4-1
CASSLGGTSYEQYF	NA	TRBV28
CASSAHGGTETQYF	TRBD2	TRBV9
CASSSSSDGRRVETQYF	NA	TRBV7-9
CASSYEGVDGYTF	NA	TRBV6-5
CASSLPGNTEAFF	NA	TRBV7-9
CASSPLAGGPHNEQFF	TRBD2	TRBV27
CASRTTSGRISYEQYF	TRBD2	TRBV2
CASALVDRAYGYPF	TRBD1	TRBV5-1
CASGLDYEQYF	TRBD2	TRBV2
CASSPGTTATDTQYF	TRBD2	TRBV7-6
CASSSGATNEKLFF	NA	TRBV7-9
CASSLNGVNRGTDTQYF	TRBD1	TRBV7-2
CSVAGGYEQYF	NA	TRBV29-1
CASSFPRPPRAQHF	NA	TRBV5-8
CASSAWTSGGHTQYF	TRBD2	TRBV5-6
CASGTWAEEQYF	NA	TRBV2
CASSVSVGSNQPQHF	NA	TRBV18
CASSLTRGQDYGYTF	NA	TRBV7-6
CASSVDRGQETQYF	TRBD1	TRBV2
CAWSVYAAGERPTYEQYF	NA	TRBV30